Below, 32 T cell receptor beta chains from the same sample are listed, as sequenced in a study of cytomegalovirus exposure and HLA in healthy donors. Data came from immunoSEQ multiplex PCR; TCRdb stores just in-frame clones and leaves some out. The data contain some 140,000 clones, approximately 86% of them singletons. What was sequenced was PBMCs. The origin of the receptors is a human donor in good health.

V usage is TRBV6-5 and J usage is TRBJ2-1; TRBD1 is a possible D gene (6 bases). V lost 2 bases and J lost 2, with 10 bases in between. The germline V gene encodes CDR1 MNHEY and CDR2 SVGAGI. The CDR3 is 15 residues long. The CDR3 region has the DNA TGTGCCAGCAGTTACCAGGGGAATGCCTACAATGAGCAGTTCTTC. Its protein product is CASSYQGNAYNEQFF.

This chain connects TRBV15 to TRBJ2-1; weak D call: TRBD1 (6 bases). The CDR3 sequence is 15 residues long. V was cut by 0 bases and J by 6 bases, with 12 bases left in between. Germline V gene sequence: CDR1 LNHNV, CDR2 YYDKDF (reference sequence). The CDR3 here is CATSRDEGELNEQFF. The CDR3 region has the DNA TGTGCCACCAGCAGAGATGAGGGGGAGCTCAATGAGCAGTTCTTC.

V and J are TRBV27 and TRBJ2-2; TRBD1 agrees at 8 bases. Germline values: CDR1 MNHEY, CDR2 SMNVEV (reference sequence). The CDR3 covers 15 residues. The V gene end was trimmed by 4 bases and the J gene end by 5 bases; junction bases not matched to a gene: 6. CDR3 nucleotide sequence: TGTGCCAGCAGTTCTGGGACAGGAGGGACCGGGGAGCTGTTTTTT. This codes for CASSSGTGGTGELFF.

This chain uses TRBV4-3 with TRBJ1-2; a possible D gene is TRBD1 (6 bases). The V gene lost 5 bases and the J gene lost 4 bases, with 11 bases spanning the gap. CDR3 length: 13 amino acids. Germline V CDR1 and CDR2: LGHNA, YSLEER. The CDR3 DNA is TGCGCCAGCAGCGACAGGTTCGGCTATGGCTACACCTTC. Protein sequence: CASSDRFGYGYTF.

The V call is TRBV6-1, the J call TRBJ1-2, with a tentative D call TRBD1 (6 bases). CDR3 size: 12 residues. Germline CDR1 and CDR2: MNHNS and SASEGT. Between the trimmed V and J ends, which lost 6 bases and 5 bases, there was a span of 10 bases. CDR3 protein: CASSSGVYGYTF. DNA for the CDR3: TGTGCCAGCAGCTCAGGGGTTTATGGCTACACCTTC.

This CDR3 reads CASTRLAVANTGELFF. The CDR3 DNA sequence: TGTGCCAGCACAAGACTAGCGGTCGCGAACACCGGGGAGCTGTTTTTT. The rearrangement uses TRBV2 and TRBJ2-2; 9 nucleotides agree with TRBD2. Germline-derived CDR1 and CDR2 are SNHLY and FYNNEI. V was pared by 7 bases and J by 0 bases, with 6 bases of the junction left unmatched. The CDR3 length is 16 residues.

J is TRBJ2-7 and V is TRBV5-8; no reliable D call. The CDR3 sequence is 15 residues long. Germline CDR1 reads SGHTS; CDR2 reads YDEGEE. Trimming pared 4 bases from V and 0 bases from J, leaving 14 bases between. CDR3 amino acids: CASSEIQISSYEQYF. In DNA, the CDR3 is TGTGCCAGCAGCGAAATACAGATTTCCTCCTACGAGCAGTACTTC.

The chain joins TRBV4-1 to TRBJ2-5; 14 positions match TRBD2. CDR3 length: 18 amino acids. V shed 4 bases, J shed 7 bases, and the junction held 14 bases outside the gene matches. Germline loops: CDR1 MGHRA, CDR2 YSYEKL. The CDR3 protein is CASSLKPGLAGATGTQYF. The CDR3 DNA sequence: TGCGCCAGCAGCCTCAAACCGGGACTAGCGGGAGCGACGGGGACCCAGTACTTC.

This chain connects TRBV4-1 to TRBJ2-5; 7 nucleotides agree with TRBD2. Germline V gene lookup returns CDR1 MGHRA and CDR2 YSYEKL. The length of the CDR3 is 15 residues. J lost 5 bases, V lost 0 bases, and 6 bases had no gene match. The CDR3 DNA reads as TGCGCCAGCAGCCAAGATTCCAGGACTAGGGAGACCCAGTACTTC. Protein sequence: CASSQDSRTRETQYF.

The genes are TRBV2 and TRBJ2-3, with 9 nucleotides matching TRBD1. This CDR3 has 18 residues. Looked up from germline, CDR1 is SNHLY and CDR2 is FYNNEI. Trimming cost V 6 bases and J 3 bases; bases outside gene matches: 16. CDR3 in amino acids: CASSARWAGQGGTDTQYF. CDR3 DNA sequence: TGTGCCAGCAGCGCAAGGTGGGCGGGACAGGGAGGGACAGATACGCAGTATTTT.

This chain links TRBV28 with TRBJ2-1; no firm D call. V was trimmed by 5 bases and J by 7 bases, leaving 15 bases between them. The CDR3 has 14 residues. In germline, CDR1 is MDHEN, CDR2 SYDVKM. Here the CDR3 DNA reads TGTGCCAGCAGTCCCTTAATCCCAGCGAATGAGCAGTTCTTC. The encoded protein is CASSPLIPANEQFF.

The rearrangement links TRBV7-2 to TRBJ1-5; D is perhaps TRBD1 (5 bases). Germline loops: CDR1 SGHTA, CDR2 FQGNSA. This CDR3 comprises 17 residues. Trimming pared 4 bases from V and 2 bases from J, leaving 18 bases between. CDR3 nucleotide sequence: TGTGCCAGCAGCTCTGGACGAAGGACATTTGGCAATCAGCCCCAGCATTTT. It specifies CASSSGRRTFGNQPQHF.

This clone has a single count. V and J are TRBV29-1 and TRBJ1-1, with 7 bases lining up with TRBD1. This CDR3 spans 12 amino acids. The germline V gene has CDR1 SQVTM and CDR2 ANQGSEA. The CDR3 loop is CSAGQPNTEAFF. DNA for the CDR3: TGCAGTGCGGGACAGCCGAACACTGAAGCTTTCTTT.

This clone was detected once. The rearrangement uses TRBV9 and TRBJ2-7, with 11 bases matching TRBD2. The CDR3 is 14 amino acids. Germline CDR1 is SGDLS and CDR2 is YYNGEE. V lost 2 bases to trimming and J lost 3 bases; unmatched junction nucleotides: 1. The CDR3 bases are TGTGCCAGCAGCGTTACTAGCGGGGGCTACGAGCAGTACTTC. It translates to CASSVTSGGYEQYF.

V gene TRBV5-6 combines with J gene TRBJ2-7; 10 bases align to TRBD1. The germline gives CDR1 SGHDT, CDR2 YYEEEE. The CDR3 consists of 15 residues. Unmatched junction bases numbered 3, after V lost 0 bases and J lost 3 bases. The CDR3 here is CASSLVGQGHYEQYF. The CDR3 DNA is TGTGCCAGCAGCTTGGTGGGACAGGGGCACTACGAGCAGTACTTC. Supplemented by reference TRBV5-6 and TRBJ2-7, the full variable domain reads DAGVTQSPTHLIKTRGQQVTLRCSPKSGHDTVSWYQQALGQGPQFIFQYYEEEERQRGNFPDRFSGHQFPNYSSELNVNALLLGDSALYLCASSLVGQGHYEQYFGPGTRLTVT.

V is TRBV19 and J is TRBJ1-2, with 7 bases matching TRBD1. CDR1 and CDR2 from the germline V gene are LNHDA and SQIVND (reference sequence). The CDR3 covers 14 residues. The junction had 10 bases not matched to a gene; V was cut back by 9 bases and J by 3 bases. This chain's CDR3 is CASRDRRWDYGYTF. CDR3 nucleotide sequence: TGTGCCAGCAGGGACAGACGGTGGGACTATGGCTACACCTTC.

This CDR3 reads CASSQDFRPGELFF. The CDR3 nucleotides read TGCGCCAGCAGCCAAGATTTCAGGCCCGGGGAGCTGTTTTTT. J is TRBJ2-2 and V is TRBV4-3; D gene ambiguous. The V end was cut by 0 bases, the J end by 6 bases, with 8 bases between. Germline values: CDR1 LGHNA, CDR2 YSLEER. The length of the CDR3 is 14 residues.

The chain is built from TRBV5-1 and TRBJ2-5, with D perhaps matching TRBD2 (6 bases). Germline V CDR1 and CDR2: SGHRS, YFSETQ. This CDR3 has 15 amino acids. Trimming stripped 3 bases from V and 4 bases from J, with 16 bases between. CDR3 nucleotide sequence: TGCGCCAGCAGCTCGGCTCACACCGGGGGAGAGACCCAGTACTTC. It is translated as CASSSAHTGGETQYF.

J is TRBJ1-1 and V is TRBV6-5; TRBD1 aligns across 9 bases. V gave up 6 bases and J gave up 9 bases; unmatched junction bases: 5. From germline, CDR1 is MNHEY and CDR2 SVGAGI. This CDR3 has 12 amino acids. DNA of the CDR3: TGTGCCAGCAGCCCGACAGGGGGTAAAGCTTTCTTT. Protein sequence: CASSPTGGKAFF.

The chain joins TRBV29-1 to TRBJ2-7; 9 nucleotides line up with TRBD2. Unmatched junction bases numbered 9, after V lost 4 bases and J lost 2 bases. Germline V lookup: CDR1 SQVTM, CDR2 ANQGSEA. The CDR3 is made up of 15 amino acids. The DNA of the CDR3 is TGCAGCGTTGGCACCTGGGCTAGCGGGGCCTACGAGCAGTACTTC. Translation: CSVGTWASGAYEQYF.

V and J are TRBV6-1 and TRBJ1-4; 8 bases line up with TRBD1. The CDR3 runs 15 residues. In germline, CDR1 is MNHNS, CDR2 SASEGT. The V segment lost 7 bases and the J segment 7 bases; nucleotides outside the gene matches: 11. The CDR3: CASNEEPTGVEKLFF. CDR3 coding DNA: TGTGCCAGCAACGAGGAGCCGACAGGGGTTGAAAAACTGTTTTTT.

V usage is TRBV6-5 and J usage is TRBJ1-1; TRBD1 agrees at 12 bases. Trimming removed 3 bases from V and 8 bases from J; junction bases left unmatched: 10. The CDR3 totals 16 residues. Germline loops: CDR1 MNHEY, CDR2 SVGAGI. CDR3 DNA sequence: TGTGCCAGCAGTTATTTCCGGGACAGGGGGCGCTTGGAAGCTTTCTTT. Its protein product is CASSYFRDRGRLEAFF.

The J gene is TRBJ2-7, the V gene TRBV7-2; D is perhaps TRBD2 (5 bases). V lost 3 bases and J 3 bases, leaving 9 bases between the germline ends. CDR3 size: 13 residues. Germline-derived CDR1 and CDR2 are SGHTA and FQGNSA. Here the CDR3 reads CASSFAGGYEQYF. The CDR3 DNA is TGTGCCAGCAGCTTCGCGGGCGGCTACGAGCAGTACTTC.

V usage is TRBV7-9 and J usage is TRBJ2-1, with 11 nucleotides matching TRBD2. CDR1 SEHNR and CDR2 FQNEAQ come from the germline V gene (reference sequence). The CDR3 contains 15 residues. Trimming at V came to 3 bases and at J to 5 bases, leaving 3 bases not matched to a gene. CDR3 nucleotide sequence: TGTGCCAGCAGCTTCACGACTAGCGGGAACAATGAGCAGTTCTTC. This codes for CASSFTTSGNNEQFF.

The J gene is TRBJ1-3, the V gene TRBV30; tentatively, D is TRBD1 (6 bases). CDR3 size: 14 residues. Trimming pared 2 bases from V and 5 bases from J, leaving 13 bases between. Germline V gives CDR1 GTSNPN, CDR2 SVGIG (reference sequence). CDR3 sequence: CAWSLQGNRNTIYF. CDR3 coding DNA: TGTGCCTGGAGTTTACAGGGAAACAGAAACACCATATATTTT.

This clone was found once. This CDR3 is CASSLTGGREVTGYGYTF. CDR3 DNA: TGTGCCAGCAGTTTAACAGGGGGCAGGGAAGTGACAGGCTATGGCTACACCTTC. The gene calls are TRBV28 and TRBJ1-2; TRBD1 agrees at 9 bases. In germline, CDR1 is MDHEN, CDR2 SYDVKM. Germline trimming cut 2 bases from V and 4 bases from J; bases unmatched to any gene: 14. The CDR3 contains 18 residues.

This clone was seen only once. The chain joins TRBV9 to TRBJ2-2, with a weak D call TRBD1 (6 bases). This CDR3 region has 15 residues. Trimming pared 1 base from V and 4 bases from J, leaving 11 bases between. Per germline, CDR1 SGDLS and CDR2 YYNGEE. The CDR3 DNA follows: TGTGCCAGCAGCGTAAGGGGGAAGGGCACCGGGGAGCTGTTTTTT. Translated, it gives CASSVRGKGTGELFF.

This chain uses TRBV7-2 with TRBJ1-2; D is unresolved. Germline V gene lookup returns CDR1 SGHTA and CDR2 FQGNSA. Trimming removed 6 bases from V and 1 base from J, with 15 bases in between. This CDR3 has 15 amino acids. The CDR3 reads CASSPFGGDNYGYTF. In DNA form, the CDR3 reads TGTGCCAGCAGTCCATTTGGAGGAGATAACTATGGCTACACCTTC.

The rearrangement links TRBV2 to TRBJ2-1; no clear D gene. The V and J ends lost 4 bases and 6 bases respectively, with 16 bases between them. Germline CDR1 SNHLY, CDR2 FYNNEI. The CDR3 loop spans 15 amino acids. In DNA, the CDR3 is TGTGCCAGCAGTGGGCGGTTTTACCCGGGCAATGAGCAGTTCTTC. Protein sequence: CASSGRFYPGNEQFF.

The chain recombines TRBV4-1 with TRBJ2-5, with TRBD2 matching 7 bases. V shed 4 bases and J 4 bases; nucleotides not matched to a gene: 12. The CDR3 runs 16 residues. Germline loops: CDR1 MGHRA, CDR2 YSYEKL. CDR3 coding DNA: TGCGCCAGCAGCCGAGTTATTGGCGGGGGAAGAGAGACCCAGTACTTC. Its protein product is CASSRVIGGGRETQYF.

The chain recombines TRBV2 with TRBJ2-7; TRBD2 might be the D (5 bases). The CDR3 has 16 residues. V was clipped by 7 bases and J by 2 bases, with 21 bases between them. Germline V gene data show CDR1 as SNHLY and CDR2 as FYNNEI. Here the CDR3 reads CASNQRVRSRTYEQYF. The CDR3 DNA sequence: TGTGCCAGCAATCAGAGGGTCCGGAGCCGAACCTACGAGCAGTACTTC.

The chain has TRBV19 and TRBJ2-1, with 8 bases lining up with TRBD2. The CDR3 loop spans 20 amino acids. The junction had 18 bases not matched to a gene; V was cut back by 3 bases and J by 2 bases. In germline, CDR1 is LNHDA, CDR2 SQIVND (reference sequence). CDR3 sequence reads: CASSMMPSGWGNLAYNEQFF. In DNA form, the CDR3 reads TGTGCCAGTAGTATGATGCCTAGCGGGTGGGGTAATTTAGCCTACAATGAGCAGTTCTTC. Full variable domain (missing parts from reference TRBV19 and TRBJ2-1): DGGITQSPKYLFRKEGQNVTLSCEQNLNHDAMYWYRQDPGQGLRLIYYSQIVNDFQKGDIAEGYSVSREKKESFPLTVTSAQKNPTAFYLCASSMMPSGWGNLAYNEQFFGPGTRLTVL.